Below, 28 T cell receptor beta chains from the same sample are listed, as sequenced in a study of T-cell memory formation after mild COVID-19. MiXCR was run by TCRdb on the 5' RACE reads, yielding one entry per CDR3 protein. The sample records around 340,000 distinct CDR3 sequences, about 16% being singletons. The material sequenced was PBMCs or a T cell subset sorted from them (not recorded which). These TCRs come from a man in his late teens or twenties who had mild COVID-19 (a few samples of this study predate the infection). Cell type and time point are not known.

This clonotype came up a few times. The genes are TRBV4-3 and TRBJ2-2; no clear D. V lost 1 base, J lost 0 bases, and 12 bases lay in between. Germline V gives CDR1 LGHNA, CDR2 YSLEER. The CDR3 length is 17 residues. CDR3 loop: CASSQGFGLSNTGELFF. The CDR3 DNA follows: TGCGCCAGCAGCCAAGGGTTTGGGCTGTCGAACACCGGGGAGCTGTTTTTT.

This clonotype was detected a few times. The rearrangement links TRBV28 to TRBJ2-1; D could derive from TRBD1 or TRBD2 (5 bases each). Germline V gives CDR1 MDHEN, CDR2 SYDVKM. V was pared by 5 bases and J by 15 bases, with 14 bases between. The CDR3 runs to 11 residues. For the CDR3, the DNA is TGTGCCAGCAGTACGCCGGGACGTCTGTTCTTC. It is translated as CASSTPGRLFF.

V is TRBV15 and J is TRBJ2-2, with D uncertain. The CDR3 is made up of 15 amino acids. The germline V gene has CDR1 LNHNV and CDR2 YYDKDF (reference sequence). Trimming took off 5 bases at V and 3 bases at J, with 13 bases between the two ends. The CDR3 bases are TGTGCCACCAGCCATACCGGATACTACACCGGGGAGCTGTTTTTT. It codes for CATSHTGYYTGELFF. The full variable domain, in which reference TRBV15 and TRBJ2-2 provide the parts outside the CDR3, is DAMVIQNPRYQVTQFGKPVTLSCSQTLNHNVMYWYQQKSSQAPKLLFHYYDKDFNNEADTPDNFQSRRPNTSFCFLDIRSPGLGDTAMYLCATSHTGYYTGELFFGEGSRLTVL.

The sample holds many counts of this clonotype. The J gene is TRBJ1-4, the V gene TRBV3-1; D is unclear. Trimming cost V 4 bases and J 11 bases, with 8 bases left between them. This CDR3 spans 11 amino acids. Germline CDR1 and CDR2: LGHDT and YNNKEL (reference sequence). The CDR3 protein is CASSPGGKLFF. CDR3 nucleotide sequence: TGTGCCAGCAGCCCGGGTGGGAAACTGTTTTTT.

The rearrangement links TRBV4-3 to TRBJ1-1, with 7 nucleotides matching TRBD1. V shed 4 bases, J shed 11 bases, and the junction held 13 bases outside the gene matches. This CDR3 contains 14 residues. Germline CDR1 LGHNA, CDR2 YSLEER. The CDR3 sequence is CASSRLPDRRVAFF. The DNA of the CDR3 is TGCGCCAGCAGCCGACTTCCGGACAGGCGAGTGGCTTTCTTT.

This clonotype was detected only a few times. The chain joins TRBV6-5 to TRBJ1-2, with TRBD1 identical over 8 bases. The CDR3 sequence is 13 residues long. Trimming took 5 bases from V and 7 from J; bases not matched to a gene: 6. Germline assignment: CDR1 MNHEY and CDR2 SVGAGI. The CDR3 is CASSNQGAGGYTF. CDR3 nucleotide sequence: TGTGCCAGCAGTAACCAGGGGGCGGGTGGCTACACCTTC.

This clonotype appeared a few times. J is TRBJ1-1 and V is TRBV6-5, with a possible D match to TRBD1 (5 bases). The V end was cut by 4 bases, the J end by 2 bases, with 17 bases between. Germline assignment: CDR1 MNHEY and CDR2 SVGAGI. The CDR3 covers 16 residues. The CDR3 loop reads CASSFSRQGFNTEAFF. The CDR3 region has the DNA TGTGCCAGCAGTTTCTCCCGTCAGGGTTTCAACACTGAAGCTTTCTTT.

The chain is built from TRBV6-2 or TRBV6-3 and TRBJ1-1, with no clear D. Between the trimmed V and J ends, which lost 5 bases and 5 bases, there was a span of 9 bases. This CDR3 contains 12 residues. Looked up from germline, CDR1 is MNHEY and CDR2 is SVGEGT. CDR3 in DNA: TGTGCCAGCAGTCGAGCCCAAACTGAAGCTTTCTTT. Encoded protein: CASSRAQTEAFF.

This chain's CDR3 is CASSLGQTNTIYF. The CDR3 bases are TGTGCCAGCAGTTTAGGTCAAACCAACACCATATATTTT. The chain carries TRBV28 and TRBJ1-3; D gene ambiguous. This CDR3 has 13 residues. Per the germline V gene, CDR1 is MDHEN and CDR2 is SYDVKM. V lost 2 bases and J lost 7, with 9 bases in between.

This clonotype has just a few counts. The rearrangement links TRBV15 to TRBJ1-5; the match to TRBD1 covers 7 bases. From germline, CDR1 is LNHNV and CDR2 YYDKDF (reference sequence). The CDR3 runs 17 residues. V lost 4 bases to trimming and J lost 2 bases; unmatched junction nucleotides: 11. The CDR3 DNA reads TGTGCCACCAGCATCGGATTTACAGGGGAAGGCAATCAGCCCCAGCATTTT. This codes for CATSIGFTGEGNQPQHF.

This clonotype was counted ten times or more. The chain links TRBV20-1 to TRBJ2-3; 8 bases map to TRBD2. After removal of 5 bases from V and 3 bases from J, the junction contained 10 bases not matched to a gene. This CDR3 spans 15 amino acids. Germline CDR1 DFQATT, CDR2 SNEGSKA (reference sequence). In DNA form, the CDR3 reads TGCAGTGCTCATTCTGCGGGGGGAGGAACAGATACGCAGTATTTT. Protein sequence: CSAHSAGGGTDTQYF.

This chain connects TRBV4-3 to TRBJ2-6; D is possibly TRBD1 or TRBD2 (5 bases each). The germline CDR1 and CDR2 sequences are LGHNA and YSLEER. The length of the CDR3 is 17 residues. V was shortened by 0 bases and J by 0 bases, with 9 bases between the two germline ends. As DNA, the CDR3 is TGCGCCAGCAGCCAAGAGGGGGTACCCTCTGGGGCCAACGTCCTGACTTTC. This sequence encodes CASSQEGVPSGANVLTF.

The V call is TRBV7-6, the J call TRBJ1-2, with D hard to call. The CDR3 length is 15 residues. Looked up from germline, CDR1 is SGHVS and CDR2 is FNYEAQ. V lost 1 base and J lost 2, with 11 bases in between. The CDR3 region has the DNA TGTGCCAGCAGCTTAGAACCGGGGATAAACTATGGCTACACCTTC. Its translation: CASSLEPGINYGYTF.

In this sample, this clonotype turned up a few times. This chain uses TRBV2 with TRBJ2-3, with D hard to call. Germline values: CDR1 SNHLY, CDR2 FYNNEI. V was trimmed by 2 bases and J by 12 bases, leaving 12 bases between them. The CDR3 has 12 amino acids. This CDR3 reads CASSENQYHQYF. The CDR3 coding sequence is TGTGCCAGCAGTGAAAATCAGTATCACCAGTATTTT.

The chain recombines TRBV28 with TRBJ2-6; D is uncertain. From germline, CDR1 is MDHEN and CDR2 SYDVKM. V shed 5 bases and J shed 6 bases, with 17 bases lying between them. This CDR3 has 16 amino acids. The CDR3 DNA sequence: TGTGCCAGCAGTCCCCCCGGGCAGGCTAAGGCCAACGTCCTGACTTTC. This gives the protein CASSPPGQAKANVLTF.

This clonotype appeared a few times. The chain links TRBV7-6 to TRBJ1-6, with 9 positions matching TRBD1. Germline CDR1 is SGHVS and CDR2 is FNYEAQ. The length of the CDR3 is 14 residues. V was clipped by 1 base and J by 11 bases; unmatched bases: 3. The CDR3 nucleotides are TGTGCCAGCAGCTTAGGGACAGGGGTGGCACCCCTCCACTTT. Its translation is CASSLGTGVAPLHF.

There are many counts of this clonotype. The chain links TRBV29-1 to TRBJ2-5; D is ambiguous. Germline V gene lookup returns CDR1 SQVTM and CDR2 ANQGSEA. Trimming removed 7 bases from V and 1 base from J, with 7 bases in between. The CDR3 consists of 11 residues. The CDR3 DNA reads TGCAGCGCGGACCCCCAAGAGACCCAGTACTTC. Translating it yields CSADPQETQYF.

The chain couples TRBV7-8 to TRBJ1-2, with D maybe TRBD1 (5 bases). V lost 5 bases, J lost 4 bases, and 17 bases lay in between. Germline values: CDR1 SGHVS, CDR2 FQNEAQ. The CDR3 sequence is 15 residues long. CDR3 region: CASSRNRAGGYGYTF. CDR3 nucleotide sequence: TGTGCCAGCAGCCGTAACAGAGCCGGGGGCTATGGCTACACCTTC.

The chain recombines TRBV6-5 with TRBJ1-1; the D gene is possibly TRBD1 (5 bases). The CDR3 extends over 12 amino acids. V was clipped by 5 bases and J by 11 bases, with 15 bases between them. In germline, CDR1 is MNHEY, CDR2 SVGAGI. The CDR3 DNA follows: TGTGCCAGCAGTCCCCGTCGCGGGGCTGCTTTCTTT. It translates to CASSPRRGAAFF.

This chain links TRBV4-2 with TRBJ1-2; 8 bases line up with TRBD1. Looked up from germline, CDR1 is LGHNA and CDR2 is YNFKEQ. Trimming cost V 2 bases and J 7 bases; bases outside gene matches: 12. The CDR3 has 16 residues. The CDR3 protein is CASSQPSGQGALGYTF. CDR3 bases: TGTGCCAGCAGCCAACCCTCTGGTCAGGGGGCGCTTGGCTACACCTTC.

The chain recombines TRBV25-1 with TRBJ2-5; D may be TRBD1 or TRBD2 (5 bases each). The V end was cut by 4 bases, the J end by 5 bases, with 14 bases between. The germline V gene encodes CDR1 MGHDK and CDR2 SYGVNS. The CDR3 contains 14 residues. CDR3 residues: CASSVFGTSETQYF. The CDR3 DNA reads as TGTGCCAGCAGTGTCTTCGGGACCTCGGAGACCCAGTACTTC.

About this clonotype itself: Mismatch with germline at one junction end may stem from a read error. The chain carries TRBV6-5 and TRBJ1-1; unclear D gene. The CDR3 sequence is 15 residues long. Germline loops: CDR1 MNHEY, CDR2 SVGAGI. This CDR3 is CSSSYSSGEGTEAFF. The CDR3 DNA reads TGTTCCAGCAGTTACTCGTCTGGGGAGGGCACTGAAGCTTTCTTT.

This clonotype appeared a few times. As DNA, the CDR3 is TGTGCCAGCAGCCACGGGGACGCTAGCAATCAGCCCCAGCATTTT. It encodes CASSHGDASNQPQHF. This sequence joins TRBV6-2 or TRBV6-3 and TRBJ1-5; tentative D call: TRBD1 (5 bases). Germline V gene lookup returns CDR1 MNHEY and CDR2 SVGEGT. Trimming took 6 bases from V and 0 from J, leaving 12 bases between them. CDR3 length: 15 residues.

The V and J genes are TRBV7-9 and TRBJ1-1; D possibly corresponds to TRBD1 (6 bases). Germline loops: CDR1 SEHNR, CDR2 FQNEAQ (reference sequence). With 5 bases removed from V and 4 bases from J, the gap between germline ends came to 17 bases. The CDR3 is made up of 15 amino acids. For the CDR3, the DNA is TGTGCCAGCAGCGACTCCGGGACACCAGTCACTGAAGCTTTCTTT. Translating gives CASSDSGTPVTEAFF.

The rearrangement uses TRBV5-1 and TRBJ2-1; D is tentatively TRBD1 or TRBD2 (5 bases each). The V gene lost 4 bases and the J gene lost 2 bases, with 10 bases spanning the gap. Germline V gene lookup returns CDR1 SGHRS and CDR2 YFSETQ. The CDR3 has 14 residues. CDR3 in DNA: TGCGCCAGCAGCCCCGGGGACCCCTACAATGAGCAGTTCTTC. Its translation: CASSPGDPYNEQFF.

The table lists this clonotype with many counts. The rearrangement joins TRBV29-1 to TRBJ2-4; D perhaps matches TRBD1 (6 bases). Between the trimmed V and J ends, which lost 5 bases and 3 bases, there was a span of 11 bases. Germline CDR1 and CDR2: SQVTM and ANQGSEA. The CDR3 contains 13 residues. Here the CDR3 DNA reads TGCAGCGTTACCCCAGGGGTCAAAAACATTCAGTACTTC. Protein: CSVTPGVKNIQYF.

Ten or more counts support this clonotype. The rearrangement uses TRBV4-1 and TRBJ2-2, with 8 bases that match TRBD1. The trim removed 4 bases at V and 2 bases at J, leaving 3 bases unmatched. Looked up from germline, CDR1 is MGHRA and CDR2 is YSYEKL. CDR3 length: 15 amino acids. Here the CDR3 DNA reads TGCGCCAGCAGCCTCGGGACAGGAAACACCGGGGAGCTGTTTTTT. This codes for CASSLGTGNTGELFF.

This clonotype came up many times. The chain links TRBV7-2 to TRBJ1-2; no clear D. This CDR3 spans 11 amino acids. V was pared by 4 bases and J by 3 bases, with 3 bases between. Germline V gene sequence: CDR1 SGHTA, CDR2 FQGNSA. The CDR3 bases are TGTGCCAGCAGCTCGTACTATGGCTACACCTTC. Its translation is CASSSYYGYTF.